This T cell receptor beta chain was observed in a study of identical twins. Germline lookup yields CDR1 SEHNR and CDR2 FQNEAQ (reference sequence). The CDR3 runs 15 residues. V was shortened by 5 bases and J by 8 bases, with 16 bases between the two germline ends. A universal primer site was created by template switching, with the cDNA bearing unique molecular identifiers. TCRdb reprocessed the 5' RACE reads with MiXCR, giving one entry per CDR3 protein. The data contain 200,000 to 300,000 distinct CDR3 sequences, roughly 7% of them singletons. Overall study results and limits: One should note that invariant MAIT and iNKT cells could partly confound zero-insertion analyses.

Ten or more counts support this clonotype. The antigen is unknown. The data were also submitted as part of a second study, on yellow fever vaccine responses in identical twins.

The sample comprised memory (CD45RO+) T cells sorted from blood. This TCR came from a woman aged 18-30 years in good health. The chain couples TRBV7-9 to TRBJ1-6; D is unclear. The CDR3 sequence is CASSPLGVRDSPLHF. The CDR3 region has the DNA TGTGCCAGCAGCCCCCTTGGGGTGCGGGATTCACCCCTCCACTTT.